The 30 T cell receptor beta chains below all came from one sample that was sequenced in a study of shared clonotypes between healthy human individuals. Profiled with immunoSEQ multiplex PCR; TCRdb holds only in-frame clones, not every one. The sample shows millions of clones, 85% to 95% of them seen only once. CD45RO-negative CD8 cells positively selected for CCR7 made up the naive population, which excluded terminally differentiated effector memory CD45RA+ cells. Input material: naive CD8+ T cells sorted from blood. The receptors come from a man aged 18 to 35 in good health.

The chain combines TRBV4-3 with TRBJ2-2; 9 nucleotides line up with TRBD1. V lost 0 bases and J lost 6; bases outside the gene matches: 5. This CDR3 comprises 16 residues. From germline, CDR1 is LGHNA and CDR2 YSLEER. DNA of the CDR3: TGCGCCAGCAGCCAAGAAATGGGACAGGGTTCCGGGGAGCTGTTTTTT. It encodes CASSQEMGQGSGELFF.

CDR3 DNA: TGCGCCAGCAGCCAAGAAGGAGGTAGGCCGGCGGATAATGAAAAACTGTTTTTT. This encodes CASSQEGGRPADNEKLFF. This rearrangement joins TRBV4-3 to TRBJ1-4; D is uncertain. Germline V gene data show CDR1 as LGHNA and CDR2 as YSLEER. The CDR3 covers 18 residues. With 0 bases removed from V and 4 bases from J, the gap between germline ends came to 18 bases.

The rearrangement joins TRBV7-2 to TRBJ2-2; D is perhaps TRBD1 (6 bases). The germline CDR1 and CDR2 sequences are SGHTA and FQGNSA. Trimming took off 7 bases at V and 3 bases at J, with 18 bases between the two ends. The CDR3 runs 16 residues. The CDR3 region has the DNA TGTGCCAGCATCGGGGACACAATGGAGGACACCGGGGAGCTGTTTTTT. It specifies CASIGDTMEDTGELFF.

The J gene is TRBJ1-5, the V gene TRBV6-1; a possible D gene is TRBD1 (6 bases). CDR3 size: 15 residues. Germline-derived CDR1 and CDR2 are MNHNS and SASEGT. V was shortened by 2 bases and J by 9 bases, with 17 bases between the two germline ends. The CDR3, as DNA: TGTGCCAGCAGTGAACCCCGACAGGCCCCTGGGCCCCAGCATTTT. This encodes CASSEPRQAPGPQHF.

The chain's CDR3 is CASSLPRLAGGINEQYF. CDR3 nucleotide sequence: TGTGCCAGCAGTCTCCCTCGACTAGCGGGAGGGATCAACGAGCAGTACTTC. The chain recombines TRBV27 with TRBJ2-7; TRBD2 matches at 14 bases. Germline V gives CDR1 MNHEY, CDR2 SMNVEV (reference sequence). V shed 5 bases, J shed 5 bases, and the junction held 11 bases outside the gene matches. This CDR3 spans 17 amino acids.

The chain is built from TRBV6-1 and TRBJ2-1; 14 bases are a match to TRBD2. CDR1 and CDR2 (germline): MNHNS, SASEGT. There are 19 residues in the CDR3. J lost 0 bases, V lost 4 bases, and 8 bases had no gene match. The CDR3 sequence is CASSAGLAGGLSSYNEQFF. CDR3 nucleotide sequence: TGTGCCAGCAGTGCAGGACTAGCGGGGGGCCTGAGCTCCTACAATGAGCAGTTCTTC.

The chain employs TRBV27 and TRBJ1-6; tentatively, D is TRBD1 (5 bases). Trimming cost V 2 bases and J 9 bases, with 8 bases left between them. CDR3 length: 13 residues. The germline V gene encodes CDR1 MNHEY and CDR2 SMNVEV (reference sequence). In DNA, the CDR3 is TGTGCCAGCAGTTTAGAGCAGGGTTCACCCCTCCACTTT. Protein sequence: CASSLEQGSPLHF.

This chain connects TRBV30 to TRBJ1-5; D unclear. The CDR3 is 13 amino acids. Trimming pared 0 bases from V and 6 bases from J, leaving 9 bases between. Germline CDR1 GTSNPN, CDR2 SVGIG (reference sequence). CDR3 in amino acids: CAWSVGVSQPQHF. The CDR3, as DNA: TGTGCCTGGAGTGTCGGGGTCAGTCAGCCCCAGCATTTT.

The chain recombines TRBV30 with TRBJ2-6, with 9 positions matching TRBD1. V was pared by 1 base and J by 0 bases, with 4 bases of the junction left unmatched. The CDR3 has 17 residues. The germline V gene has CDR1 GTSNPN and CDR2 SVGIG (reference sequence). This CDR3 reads CAWSDRGRVSGANVLTF. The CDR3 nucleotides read TGTGCCTGGAGTGACAGGGGGCGGGTCTCTGGGGCCAACGTCCTGACTTTC.

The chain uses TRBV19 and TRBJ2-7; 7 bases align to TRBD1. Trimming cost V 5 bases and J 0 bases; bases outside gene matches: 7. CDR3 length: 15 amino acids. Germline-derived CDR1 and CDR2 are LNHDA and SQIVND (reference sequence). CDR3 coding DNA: TGTGCCAGTAGTCCGGGGACAGAGCCCTCCTACGAGCAGTACTTC. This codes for CASSPGTEPSYEQYF.

DNA of the CDR3: TGTGCCAGCAGTTTAGGGCTAGCGGGAGTAAGTGAGCAGTTCTTC. Translated: CASSLGLAGVSEQFF. The V and J genes are TRBV27 and TRBJ2-1; 10 positions agree with TRBD2. The junction had 7 bases not matched to a gene; V was cut back by 2 bases and J by 9 bases. CDR1 MNHEY and CDR2 SMNVEV come from the germline V gene (reference sequence). This CDR3 has 15 amino acids.

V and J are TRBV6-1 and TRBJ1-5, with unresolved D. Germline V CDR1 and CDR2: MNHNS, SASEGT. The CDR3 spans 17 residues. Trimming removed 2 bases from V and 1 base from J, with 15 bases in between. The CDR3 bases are TGTGCCAGCAGTGAACATACCGGGTTTGGGAGCAATCAGCCCCAGCATTTT. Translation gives CASSEHTGFGSNQPQHF.

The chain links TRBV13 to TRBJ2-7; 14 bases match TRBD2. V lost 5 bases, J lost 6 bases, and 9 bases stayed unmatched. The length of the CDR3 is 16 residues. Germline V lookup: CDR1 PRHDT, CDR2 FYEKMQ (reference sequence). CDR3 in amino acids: CASSRGGTSGSSEQYF. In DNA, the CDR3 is TGTGCCAGCAGCCGGGGAGGGACTAGCGGGAGTTCCGAGCAGTACTTC.

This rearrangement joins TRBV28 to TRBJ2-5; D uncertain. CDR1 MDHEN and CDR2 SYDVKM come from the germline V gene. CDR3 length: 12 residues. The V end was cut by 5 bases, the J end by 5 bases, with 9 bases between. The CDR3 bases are TGTGCCAGCAGTCCAGAGTTGGAGACCCAGTACTTC. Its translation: CASSPELETQYF.

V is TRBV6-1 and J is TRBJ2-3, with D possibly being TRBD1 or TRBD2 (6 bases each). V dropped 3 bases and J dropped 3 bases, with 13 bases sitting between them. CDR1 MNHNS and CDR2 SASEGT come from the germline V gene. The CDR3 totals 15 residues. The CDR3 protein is CASSDGGWETDTQYF. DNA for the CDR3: TGTGCCAGCAGTGACGGGGGCTGGGAGACAGATACGCAGTATTTT.

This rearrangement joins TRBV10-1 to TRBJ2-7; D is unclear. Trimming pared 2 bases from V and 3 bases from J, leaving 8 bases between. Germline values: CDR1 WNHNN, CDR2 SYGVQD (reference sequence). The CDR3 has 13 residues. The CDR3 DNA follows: TGCGCCAGCAGTGAGGGCCGAGGCTACGAGCAGTACTTC. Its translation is CASSEGRGYEQYF.

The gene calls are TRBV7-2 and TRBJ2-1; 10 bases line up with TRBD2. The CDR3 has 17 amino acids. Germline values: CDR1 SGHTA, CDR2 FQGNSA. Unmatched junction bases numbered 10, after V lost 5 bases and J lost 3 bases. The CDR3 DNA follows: TGTGCCAGCAGCACATTCCTAGCGGGAGTAGACTACAATGAGCAGTTCTTC. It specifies CASSTFLAGVDYNEQFF.

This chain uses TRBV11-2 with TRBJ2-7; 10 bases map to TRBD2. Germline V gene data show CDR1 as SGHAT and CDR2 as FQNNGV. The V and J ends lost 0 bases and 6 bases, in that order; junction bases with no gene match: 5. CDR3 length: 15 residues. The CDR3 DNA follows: TGTGCCAGCAGCTTAGATGCTAGCGGGAGATTCGAGCAGTACTTC. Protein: CASSLDASGRFEQYF. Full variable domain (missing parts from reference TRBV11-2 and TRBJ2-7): EAGVAQSPRYKIIEKRQSVAFWCNPISGHATLYWYQQILGQGPKLLIQFQNNGVVDDSQLPKDRFSAERLKGVDSTLKIQPAKLEDSAVYLCASSLDASGRFEQYFGPGTRLTVT.

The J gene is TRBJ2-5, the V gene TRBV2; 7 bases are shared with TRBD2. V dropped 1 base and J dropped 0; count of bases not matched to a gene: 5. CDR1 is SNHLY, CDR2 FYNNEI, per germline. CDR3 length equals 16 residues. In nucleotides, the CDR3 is TGTGCCAGCAGTGAAGGGGACTACTCTTACCAAGAGACCCAGTACTTC. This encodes CASSEGDYSYQETQYF.

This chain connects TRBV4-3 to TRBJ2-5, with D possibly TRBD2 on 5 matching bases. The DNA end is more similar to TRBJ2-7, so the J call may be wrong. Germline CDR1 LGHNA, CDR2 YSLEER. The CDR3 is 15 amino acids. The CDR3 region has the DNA TGCGCCAGCAGCCAATACGCGGGCACTACCTACGAGCAGTACTTC. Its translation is CASSQYAGTTYEQYF.

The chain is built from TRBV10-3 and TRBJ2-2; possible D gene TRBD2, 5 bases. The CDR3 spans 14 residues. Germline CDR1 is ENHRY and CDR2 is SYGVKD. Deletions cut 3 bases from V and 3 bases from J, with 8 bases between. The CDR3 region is CAISEASHTGELFF. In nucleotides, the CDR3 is TGTGCCATCAGTGAAGCTAGCCACACCGGGGAGCTGTTTTTT.

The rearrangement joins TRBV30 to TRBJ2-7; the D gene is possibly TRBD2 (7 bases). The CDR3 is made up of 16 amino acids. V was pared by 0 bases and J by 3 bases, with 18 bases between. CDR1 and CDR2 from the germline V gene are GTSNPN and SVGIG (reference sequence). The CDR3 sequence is CAWSVRGAGAVYEQYF. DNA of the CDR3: TGTGCCTGGAGTGTACGGGGTGCGGGGGCGGTCTACGAGCAGTACTTC.

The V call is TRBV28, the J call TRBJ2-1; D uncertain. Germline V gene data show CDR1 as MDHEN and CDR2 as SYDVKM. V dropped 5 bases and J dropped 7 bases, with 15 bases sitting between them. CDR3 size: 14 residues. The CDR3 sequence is CASSPRALGNEQFF. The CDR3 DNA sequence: TGTGCCAGCAGTCCACGGGCCCTAGGGAATGAGCAGTTCTTC.

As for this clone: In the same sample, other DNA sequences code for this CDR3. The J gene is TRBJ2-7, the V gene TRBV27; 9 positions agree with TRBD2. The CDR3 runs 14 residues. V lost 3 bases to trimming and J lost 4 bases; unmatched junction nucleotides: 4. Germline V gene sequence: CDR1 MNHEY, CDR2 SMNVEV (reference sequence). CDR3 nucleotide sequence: TGTGCCAGCAGTTTGGCGGGAGGGACGTACGAGCAGTACTTC. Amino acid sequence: CASSLAGGTYEQYF.

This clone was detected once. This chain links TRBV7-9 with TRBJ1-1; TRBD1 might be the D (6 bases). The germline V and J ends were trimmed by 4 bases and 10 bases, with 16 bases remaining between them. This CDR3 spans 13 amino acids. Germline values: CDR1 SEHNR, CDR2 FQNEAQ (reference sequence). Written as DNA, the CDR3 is TGTGCCAGCAGCTCCCCCCAGGGGAGTCGAGCTTTCTTT. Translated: CASSSPQGSRAFF.

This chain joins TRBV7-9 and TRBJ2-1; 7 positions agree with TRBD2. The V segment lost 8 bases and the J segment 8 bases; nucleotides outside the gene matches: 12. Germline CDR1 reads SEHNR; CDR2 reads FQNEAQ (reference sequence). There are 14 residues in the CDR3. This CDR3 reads CASAGLVRGDEQFF. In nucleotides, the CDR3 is TGTGCCAGCGCAGGACTAGTGAGAGGGGATGAGCAGTTCTTC.

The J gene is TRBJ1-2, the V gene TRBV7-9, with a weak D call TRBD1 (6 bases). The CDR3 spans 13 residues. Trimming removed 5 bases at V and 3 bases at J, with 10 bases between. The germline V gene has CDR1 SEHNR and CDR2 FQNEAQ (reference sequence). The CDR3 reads CASSRQDHYGYTF. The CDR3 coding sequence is TGTGCCAGCAGCCGACAGGACCACTATGGCTACACCTTC.

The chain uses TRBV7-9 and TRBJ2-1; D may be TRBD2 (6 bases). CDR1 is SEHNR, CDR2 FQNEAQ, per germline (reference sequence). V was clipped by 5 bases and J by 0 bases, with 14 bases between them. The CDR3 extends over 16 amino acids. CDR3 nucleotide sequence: TGTGCCAGCAGCCCCTCACCGGGACTCTCCTACAATGAGCAGTTCTTC. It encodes CASSPSPGLSYNEQFF.

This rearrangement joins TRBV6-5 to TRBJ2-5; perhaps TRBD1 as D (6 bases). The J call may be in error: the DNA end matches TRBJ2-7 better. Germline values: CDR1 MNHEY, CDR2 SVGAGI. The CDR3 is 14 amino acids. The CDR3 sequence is CASSNTGSAYEQYF. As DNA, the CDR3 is TGTGCCAGCAGCAATACAGGGTCAGCCTACGAGCAGTACTTC.

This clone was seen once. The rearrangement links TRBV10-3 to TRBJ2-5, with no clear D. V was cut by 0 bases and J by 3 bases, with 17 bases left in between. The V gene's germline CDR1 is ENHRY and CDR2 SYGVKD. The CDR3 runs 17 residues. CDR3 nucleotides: TGTGCCATCAGTGAGTCGCTGGGCAGCCGCTTAGAAGAGACCCAGTACTTC. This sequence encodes CAISESLGSRLEETQYF.